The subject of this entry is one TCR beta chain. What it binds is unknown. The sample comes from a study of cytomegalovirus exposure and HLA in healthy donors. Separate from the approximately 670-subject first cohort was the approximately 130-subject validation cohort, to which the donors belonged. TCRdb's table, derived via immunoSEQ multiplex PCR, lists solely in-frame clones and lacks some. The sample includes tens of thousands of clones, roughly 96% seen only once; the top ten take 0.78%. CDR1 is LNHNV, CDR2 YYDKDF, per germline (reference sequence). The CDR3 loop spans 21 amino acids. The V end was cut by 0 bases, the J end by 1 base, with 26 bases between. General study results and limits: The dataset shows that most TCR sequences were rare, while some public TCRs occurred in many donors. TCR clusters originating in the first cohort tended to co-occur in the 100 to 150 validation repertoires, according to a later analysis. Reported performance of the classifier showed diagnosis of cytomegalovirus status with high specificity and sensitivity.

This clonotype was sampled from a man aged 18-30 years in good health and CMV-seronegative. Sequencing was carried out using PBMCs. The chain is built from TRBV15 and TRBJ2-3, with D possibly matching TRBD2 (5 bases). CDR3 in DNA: TGTGCCACCAGCAGAGATAAATTGTGGGGAGCACCCGGGATAGGCACAGATACGCAGTATTTT. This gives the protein CATSRDKLWGAPGIGTDTQYF.